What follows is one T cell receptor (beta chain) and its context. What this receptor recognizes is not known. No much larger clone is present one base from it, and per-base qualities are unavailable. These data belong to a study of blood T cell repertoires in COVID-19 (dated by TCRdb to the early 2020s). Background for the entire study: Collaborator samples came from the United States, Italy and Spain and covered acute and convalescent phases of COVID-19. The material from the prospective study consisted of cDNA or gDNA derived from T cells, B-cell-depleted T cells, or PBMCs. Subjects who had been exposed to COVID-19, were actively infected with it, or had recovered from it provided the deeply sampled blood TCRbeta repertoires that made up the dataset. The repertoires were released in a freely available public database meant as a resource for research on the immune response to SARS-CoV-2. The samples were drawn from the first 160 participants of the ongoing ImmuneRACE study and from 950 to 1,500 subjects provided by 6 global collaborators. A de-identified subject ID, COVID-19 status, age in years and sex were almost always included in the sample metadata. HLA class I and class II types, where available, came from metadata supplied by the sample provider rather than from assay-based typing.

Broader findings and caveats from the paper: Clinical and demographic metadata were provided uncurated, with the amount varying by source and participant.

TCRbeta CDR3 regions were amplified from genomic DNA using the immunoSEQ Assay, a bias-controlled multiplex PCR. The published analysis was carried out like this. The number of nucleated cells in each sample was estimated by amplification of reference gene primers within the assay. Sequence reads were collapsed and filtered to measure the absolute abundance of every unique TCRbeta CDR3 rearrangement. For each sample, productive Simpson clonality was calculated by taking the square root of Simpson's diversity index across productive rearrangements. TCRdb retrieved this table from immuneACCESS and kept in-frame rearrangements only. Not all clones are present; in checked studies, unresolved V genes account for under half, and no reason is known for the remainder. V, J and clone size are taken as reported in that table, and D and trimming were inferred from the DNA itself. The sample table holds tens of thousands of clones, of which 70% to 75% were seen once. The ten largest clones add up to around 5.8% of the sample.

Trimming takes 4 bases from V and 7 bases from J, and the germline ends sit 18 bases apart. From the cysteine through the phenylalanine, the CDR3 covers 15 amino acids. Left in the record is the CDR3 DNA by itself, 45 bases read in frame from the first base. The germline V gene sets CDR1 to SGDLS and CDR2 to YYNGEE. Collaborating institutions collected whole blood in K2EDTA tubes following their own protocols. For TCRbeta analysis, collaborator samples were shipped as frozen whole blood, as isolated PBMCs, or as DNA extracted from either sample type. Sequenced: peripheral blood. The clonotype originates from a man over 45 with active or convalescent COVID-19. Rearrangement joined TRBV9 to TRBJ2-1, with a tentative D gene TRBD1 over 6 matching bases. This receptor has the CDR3 CASSPQGITENEQFF. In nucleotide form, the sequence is TGTGCCAGCAGCCCCCAGGGGATAACGGAGAATGAGCAGTTCTTC.